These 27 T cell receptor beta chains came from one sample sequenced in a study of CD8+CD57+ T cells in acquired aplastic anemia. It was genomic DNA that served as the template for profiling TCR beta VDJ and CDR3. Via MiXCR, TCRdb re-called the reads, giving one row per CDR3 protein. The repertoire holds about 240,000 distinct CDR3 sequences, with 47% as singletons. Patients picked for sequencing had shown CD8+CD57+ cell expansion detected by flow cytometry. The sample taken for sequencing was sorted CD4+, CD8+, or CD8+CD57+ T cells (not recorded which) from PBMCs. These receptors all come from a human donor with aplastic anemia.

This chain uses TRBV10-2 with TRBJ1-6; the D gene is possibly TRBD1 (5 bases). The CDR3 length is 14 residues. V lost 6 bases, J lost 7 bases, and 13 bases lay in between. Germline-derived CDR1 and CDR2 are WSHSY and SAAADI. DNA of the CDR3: TGCGCCAGCAGGGGGCCAGGGCAAAATTCACCCCTCCACTTT. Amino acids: CASRGPGQNSPLHF.

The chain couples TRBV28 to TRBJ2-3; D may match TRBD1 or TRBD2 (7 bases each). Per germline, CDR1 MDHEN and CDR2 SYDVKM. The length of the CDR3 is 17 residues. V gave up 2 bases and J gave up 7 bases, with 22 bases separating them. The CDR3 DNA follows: TGTGCCAGCAGTTTAGGGCCGACAGGGAGGGGAGGAAATACGCAGTATTTT. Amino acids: CASSLGPTGRGGNTQYF.

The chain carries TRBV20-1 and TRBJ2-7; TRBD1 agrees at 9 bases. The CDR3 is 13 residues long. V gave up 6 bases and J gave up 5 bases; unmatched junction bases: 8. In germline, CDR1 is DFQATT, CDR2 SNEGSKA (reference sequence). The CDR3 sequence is CSAFGTGNHEQYF. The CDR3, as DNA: TGCAGTGCATTCGGGACAGGGAACCACGAGCAGTACTTC.

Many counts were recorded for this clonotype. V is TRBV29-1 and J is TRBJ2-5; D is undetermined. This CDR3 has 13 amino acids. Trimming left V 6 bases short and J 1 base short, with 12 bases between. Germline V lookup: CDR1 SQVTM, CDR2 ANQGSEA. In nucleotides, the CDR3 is TGCAGCGTGGTCTATTCGGTCCAAGAGACCCAGTACTTC. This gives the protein CSVVYSVQETQYF.

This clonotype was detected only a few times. The CDR3 DNA is TGTGCCACCAGCAGAGATCATCGGCAGGGAGGCAATCAGCCCCAGCATTTT. Residues: CATSRDHRQGGNQPQHF. This rearrangement joins TRBV15 to TRBJ1-5, with TRBD1 as a possible D gene (5 bases). CDR3 size: 17 residues. V shed 0 bases and J shed 2 bases, with 14 bases lying between them. Germline V gives CDR1 LNHNV, CDR2 YYDKDF (reference sequence).

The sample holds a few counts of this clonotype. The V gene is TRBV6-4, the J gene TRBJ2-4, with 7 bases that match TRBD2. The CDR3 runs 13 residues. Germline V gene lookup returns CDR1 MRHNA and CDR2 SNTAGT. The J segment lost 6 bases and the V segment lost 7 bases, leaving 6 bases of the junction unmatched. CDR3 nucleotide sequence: TGTGCCAGCATCGGGGGGTATAGAAACATTCAGTACTTC. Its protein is CASIGGYRNIQYF.

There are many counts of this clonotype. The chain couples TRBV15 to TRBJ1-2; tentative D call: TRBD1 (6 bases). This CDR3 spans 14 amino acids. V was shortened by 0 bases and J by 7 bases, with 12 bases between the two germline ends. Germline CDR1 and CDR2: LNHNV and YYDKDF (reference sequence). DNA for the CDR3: TGTGCCACCAGCAGAGACAGGGGAATGCGTGGCTACACCTTC. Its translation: CATSRDRGMRGYTF.

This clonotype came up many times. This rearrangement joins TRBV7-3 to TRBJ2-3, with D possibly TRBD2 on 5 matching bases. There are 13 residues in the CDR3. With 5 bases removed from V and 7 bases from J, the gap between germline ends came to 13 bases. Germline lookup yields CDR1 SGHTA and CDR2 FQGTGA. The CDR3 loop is CASSPEGVNTQYF. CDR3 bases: TGTGCCAGCAGCCCTGAGGGTGTTAATACGCAGTATTTT.

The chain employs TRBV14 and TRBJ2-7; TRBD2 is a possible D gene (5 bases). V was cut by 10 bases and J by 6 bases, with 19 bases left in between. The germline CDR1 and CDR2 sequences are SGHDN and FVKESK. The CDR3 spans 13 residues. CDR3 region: CAITQPGSSEQYF. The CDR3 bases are TGTGCCATCACGCAACCTGGGAGTAGCGAGCAGTACTTC.

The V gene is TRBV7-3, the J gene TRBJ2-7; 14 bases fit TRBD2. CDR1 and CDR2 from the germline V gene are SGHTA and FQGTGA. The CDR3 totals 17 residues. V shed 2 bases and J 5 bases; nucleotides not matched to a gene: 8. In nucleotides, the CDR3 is TGTGCCAGCAGCTTAGTAGGGACTAGCGGGAGCTTCCACGAGCAGTACTTC. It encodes CASSLVGTSGSFHEQYF.

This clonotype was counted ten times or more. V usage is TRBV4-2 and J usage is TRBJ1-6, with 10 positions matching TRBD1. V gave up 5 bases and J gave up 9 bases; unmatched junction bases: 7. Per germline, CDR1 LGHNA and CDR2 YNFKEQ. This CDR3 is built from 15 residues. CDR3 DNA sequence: TGTGCCAGCAGCGACGGGACAGGGGCATCTTCACCCCTCCACTTT. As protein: CASSDGTGASSPLHF.

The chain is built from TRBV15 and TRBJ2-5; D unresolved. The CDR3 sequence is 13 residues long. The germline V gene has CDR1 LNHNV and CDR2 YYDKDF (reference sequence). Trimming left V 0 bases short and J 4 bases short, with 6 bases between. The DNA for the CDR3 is TGTGCCACCAGCAGAGATCGGGCAGAGACCCAGTACTTC. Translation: CATSRDRAETQYF. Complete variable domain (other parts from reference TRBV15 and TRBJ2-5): DAMVIQNPRYQVTQFGKPVTLSCSQTLNHNVMYWYQQKSSQAPKLLFHYYDKDFNNEADTPDNFQSRRPNTSFCFLDIRSPGLGDTAMYLCATSRDRAETQYFGPGTRLLVL.

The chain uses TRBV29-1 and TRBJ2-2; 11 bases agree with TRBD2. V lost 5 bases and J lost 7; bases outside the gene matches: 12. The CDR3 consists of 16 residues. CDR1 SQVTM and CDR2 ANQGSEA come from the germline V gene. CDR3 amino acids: CSVFGDSGGAGGELFF. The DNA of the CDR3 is TGCAGCGTTTTTGGGGATAGCGGGGGGGCAGGCGGGGAGCTGTTTTTT.

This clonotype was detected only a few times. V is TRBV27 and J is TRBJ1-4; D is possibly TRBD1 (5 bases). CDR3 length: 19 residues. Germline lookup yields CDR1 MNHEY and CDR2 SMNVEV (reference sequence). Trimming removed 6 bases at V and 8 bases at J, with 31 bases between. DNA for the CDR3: TGTGCCAGCAGCCAAGATGGTTTGAGGGGTTCGCCTTGGAGGGAAAAACTGTTTTTT. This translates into CASSQDGLRGSPWREKLFF.

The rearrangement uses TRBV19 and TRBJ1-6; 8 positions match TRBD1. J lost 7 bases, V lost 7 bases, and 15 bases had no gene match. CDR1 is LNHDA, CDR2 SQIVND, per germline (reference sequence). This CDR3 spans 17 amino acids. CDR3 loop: CASKRGTGEWVNSPLHF. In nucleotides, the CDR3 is TGTGCCAGTAAAAGAGGGACAGGTGAATGGGTCAATTCACCCCTCCACTTT. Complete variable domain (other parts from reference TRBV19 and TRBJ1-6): DGGITQSPKYLFRKEGQNVTLSCEQNLNHDAMYWYRQDPGQGLRLIYYSQIVNDFQKGDIAEGYSVSREKKESFPLTVTSAQKNPTAFYLCASKRGTGEWVNSPLHFGNGTRLTVT.

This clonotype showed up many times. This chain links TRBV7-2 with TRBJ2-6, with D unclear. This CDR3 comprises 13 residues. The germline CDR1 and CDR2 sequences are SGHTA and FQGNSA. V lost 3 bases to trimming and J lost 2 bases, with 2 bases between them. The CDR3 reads CASSLAGANVLTF. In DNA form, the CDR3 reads TGTGCCAGCAGCTTGGCTGGGGCCAACGTCCTGACTTTC.

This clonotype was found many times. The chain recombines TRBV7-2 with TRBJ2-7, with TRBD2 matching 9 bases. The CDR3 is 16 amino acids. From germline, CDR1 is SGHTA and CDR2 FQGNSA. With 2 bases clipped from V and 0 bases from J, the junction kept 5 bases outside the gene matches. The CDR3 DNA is TGTGCCAGCAGCTTACTCCCTAGCGGGGACTCCTACGAGCAGTACTTC. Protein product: CASSLLPSGDSYEQYF.

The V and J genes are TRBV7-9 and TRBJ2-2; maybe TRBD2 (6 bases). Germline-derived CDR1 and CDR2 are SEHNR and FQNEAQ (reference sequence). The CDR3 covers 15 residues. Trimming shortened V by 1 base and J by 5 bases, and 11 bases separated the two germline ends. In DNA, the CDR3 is TGTGCCAGCAGCTTAGATCGTGGGAGGACCGGGGAGCTGTTTTTT. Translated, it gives CASSLDRGRTGELFF.

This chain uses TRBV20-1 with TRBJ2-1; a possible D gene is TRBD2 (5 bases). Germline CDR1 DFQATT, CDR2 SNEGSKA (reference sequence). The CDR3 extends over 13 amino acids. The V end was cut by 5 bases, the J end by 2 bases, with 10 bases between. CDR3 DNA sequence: TGCAGTGCTCCTACCGGGACCTACAATGAGCAGTTCTTC. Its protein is CSAPTGTYNEQFF.

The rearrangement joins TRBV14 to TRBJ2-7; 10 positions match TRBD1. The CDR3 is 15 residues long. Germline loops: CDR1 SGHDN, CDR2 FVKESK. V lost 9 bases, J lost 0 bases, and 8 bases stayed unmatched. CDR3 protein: CASKLGQGPSYEQYF. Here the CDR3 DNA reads TGTGCCAGTAAATTGGGACAGGGGCCCTCCTACGAGCAGTACTTC.

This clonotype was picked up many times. The CDR3, as DNA: TGTGCCAGCAGCTTAGCTGAAAAGGGGGGGTCGGACACTGAAGCTTTCTTT. It translates to CASSLAEKGGSDTEAFF. The chain combines TRBV7-8 with TRBJ1-1; D may be TRBD1 (6 bases). Germline V gives CDR1 SGHVS, CDR2 FQNEAQ. CDR3 length: 17 amino acids. The V and J ends lost 0 bases and 3 bases respectively, with 17 bases between them.

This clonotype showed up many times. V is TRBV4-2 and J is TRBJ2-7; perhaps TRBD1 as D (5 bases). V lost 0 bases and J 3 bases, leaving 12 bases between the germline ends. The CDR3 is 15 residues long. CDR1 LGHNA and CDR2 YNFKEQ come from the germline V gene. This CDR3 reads CASSQDREVGYEQYF. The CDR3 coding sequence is TGTGCCAGCAGCCAAGACAGGGAAGTAGGCTACGAGCAGTACTTC.

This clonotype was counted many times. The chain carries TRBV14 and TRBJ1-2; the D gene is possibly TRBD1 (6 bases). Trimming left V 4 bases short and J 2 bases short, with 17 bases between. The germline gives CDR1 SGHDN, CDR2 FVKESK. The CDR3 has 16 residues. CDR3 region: CASSPRTALRNYGYTF. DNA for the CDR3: TGTGCCAGCAGCCCAAGGACAGCCCTTAGAAACTATGGCTACACCTTC. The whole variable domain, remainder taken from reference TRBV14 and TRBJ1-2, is EAGVTQFPSHSVIEKGQTVTLRCDPISGHDNLYWYRRVMGKEIKFLLHFVKESKQDESGMPNNRFLAERTGGTYSTLKVQPAELEDSGVYFCASSPRTALRNYGYTFGSGTRLTVV.

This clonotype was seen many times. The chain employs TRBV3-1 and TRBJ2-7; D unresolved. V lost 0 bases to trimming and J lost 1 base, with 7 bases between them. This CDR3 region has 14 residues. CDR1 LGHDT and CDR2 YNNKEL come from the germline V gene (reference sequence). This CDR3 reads CASSQDQVSYEQYF. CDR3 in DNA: TGTGCCAGCAGCCAAGATCAAGTGTCCTACGAGCAGTACTTC.

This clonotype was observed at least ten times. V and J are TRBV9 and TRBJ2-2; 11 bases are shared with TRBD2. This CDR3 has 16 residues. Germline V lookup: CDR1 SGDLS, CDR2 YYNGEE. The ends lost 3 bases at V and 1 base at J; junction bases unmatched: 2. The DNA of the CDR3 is TGTGCCAGCAGCGATGGACTAGCGGGGAACACCGGGGAGCTGTTTTTT. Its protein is CASSDGLAGNTGELFF.

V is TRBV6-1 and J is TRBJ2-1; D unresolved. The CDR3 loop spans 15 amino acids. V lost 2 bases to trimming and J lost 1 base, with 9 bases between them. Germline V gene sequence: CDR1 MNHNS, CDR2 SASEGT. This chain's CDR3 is CASSELEASYNEQFF. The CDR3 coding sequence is TGTGCCAGCAGTGAATTAGAGGCGTCCTACAATGAGCAGTTCTTC.

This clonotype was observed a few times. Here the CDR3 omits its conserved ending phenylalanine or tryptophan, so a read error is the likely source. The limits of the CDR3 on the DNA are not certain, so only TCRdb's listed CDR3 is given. The CDR3 sequence is CATSRDLAG. The V call is TRBV15, the J call TRBJ2-7. The length of the CDR3 is 9 amino acids, counting both ends. CDR1 is LNHNV and CDR2 is YYDKDF in the germline V gene (reference sequence).